This is a list of T cell receptor beta chains from one sample in a study of T cells in Graves' hyperthyroidism and ophthalmopathy. Each CDR3 protein gets one entry after TCRdb re-called the multiplex PCR reads with MiXCR. The repertoire holds approximately 49,000 distinct CDR3 sequences, approximately 58% seen once, with roughly 30% in the top ten. Material for sequencing was peripheral blood or thyroid tissue (not recorded which). These TCRs come from a man aged 18 to 35 with Graves' hyperthyroidism. CDR3s include the opening cysteine and the closing phenylalanine or tryptophan. A D gene is named only where the DNA matches it firmly. Not all rows give a size; the values are once, few, many and, for expanded clones, a class.

size	V	J	D	DNA	CDR3
once	TRBV10-3	TRBJ2-7	TRBD2	TGTGCCATCAGTGGGACTAGCGGAAACTACGAGCAGTACTTC	CAISGTSGNYEQYF
NA	TRBV7-2	TRBJ2-5	TRBD1	TGTGCCAGCAGCTTATCCGGGACAGGGGGTCGGCAAGAGACCCAGTACTTC	CASSLSGTGGRQETQYF
few	TRBV15	TRBJ1-5	NA	TGTGCCACCAGCAGGGACACACGGAGCAATCAGCCCCAGCATTTT	CATSRDTRSNQPQHF
once	TRBV9	TRBJ1-2	NA	NA	CASSLRQGAAEKLFFGYTF
NA	TRBV7-4	TRBJ2-7	NA	TGTGCCAGCAGCGAAATCAACGAGCAGTACTTC	CASSEINEQYF
NA	TRBV29-1	TRBJ2-7	TRBD2	TGCAGCGTGAGGCCCGGGACTAGCGGGTGGGGGGCCTACGAGCAGTACTTC	CSVRPGTSGWGAYEQYF
NA	TRBV5-6	TRBJ1-2	NA	TGTGCCAGCAGCTTGATTCAGACCTCTGGCTATGGCTACACCTTC	CASSLIQTSGYGYTF
NA	TRBV7-9	TRBJ1-2	NA	TGTGCCAGCAGTCGGGGGACCTATTGCTACACCTTC	CASSRGTYCYTF
NA	TRBV7-2	TRBJ2-5	NA	TGTGCCAGCCGGCGATCGTATGATGAGACCCAATACTTC	CASRRSYDETQYF
many	TRBV20-1	TRBJ1-1	TRBD1	TGCAGTCCCGTGCAAACGACAGGGATTGAAGCTTTCTTT	CSPVQTTGIEAFF
NA	TRBV20-1	TRBJ2-7	TRBD1	TGCAGTGCTATCCGACCCGGGACAGGCACCTACGAGCAGTACTTC	CSAIRPGTGTYEQYF
many	TRBV10-3	TRBJ2-7	TRBD2	TGTGCCATCAATGGGGCGACTAGCGGGAGCGGCGAGCAGTACTTC	CAINGATSGSGEQYF
NA	TRBV7-9	TRBJ1-5	NA	TGTGCCAGCAGCTTAGGGGACCCCTCAAAGCCCCAGCATTTT	CASSLGDPSKPQHF
NA	TRBV29-1	TRBJ1-2	TRBD1	TGCAGCGTCGGACAGGATGGCTACACCTTC	CSVGQDGYTF
many	TRBV6-5	TRBJ1-2	NA	TGTGCCAGCAGTTACAGGGGGGGAAACTATGGCTACACCTTC	CASSYRGGNYGYTF
many	TRBV7-2	TRBJ2-7	NA	TGTGCCAGCAGCAGGGGACATTTCGACGAGCAGTACTTC	CASSRGHFDEQYF
NA	TRBV10-3	TRBJ1-1	TRBD1	TGTGCCATCAGTGAGCCCACCCCGGGACAGGGATCTGAAGCTTTCTTT	CAISEPTPGQGSEAFF